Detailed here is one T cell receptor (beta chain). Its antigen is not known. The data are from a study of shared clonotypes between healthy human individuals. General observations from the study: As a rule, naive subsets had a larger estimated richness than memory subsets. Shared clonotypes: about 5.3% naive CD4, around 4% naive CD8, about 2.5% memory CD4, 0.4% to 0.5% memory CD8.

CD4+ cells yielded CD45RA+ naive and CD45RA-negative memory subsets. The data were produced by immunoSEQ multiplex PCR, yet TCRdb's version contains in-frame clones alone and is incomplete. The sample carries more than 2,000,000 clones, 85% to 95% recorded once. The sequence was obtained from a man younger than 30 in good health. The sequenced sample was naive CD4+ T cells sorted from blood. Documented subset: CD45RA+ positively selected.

The CDR3 region is CASSVGASGEGEQYF. In DNA, the CDR3 is TGTGCCAGCAGCGTAGGGGCTAGCGGAGAGGGCGAGCAGTACTTC. The chain has TRBV9 and TRBJ2-7; 7 bases map to TRBD2. The CDR3 consists of 15 residues. The trim removed 0 bases at V and 6 bases at J, leaving 9 bases unmatched. Germline V gene data show CDR1 as SGDLS and CDR2 as YYNGEE.